This TCR beta chain emerged from a study of blood T cell repertoires in COVID-19. The data were produced by immunoSEQ multiplex PCR, yet TCRdb's version contains in-frame clones alone and is incomplete. The top ten clones hold around 6.7% of a sample with about 160,000 clones, approximately 88% of them seen once. V shed 8 bases and J shed 4 bases, with 20 bases lying between them. The CDR3 is made up of 15 amino acids. Germline CDR1 reads SNHLY; CDR2 reads FYNNEI. The clonotype originates from a woman between 45 and 60 years old who had recovered from COVID-19. The V gene is TRBV2, the J gene TRBJ1-2; maybe TRBD1 (5 bases). Sequencing was done on a sample of PBMCs or T cells enriched from blood (not recorded which). The CDR3 nucleotides read TGTGCCAGCTTAAAAGGAGCAGGGCCGATCTATGGCTACACCTTC. Its translation is CASLKGAGPIYGYTF. The whole variable domain, remainder taken from reference TRBV2 and TRBJ1-2, is EPEVTQTPSHQVTQMGQEVILRCVPISNHLYFYWYRQILGQKVEFLVSFYNNEISEKSEIFDDQFSVERPDGSNFTLKIRSTKLEDSAMYFCASLKGAGPIYGYTFGSGTRLTVV.